Shown below are 24 T cell receptor beta chains from a single sample sequenced in a study of low-dose radiotherapy and immunotherapy resistance in tumors. Time point here: before trial treatment. TRAV and TRBV primers primed cDNA for both TCRalpha and TCRbeta. Amplification of TCRs used a constant-region primer and V-primer adapter for around 18 PCR cycles. TCRdb re-called the reads through MiXCR, storing one row per CDR3 protein. The sample holds approximately 89,000 distinct CDR3 sequences; about 19% are singletons and the top ten take over 4.5%. This material consisted of PBMCs, taken before treatment. The source of these receptors is a male donor with prostate cancer.

This clonotype was seen repeatedly, ten times or more. The chain has TRBV4-2 and TRBJ2-5; 7 bases map to TRBD1. CDR1 is LGHNA and CDR2 is YNFKEQ in the germline V gene. With 1 base clipped from V and 5 bases from J, the junction kept 4 bases outside the gene matches. This CDR3 spans 14 amino acids. In DNA, the CDR3 is TGTGCCAGCAGCCAAGGACAGGGATCGGAGACCCAGTACTTC. Residues: CASSQGQGSETQYF.

This clonotype was counted at least ten times. Here the CDR3 DNA reads TGTGCCAGCAGTCCTCGGGACCTCGCTGCGTATCAGCCCCAGCATTTT. Translated, it gives CASSPRDLAAYQPQHF. The genes are TRBV28 and TRBJ1-5; weak D call: TRBD1 (5 bases). CDR3 length equals 16 residues. From germline, CDR1 is MDHEN and CDR2 SYDVKM. V was trimmed by 5 bases and J by 5 bases, leaving 19 bases between them.

This clonotype was found many times. This rearrangement joins TRBV24-1 to TRBJ1-3; 8 bases agree with TRBD1. After removal of 3 bases from V and 2 bases from J, the junction contained 5 bases not matched to a gene. CDR3 size: 16 residues. Germline CDR1 is KGHDR and CDR2 is SFDVKD. The CDR3 nucleotides read TGTGCCACCAGTGATACGACAGGGGCGGCTGGAAACACCATATATTTT. Encoded protein: CATSDTTGAAGNTIYF.

The genes are TRBV26 and TRBJ1-5; the D call of TRBD1 is as the table states it, not checked on the DNA. TRBV26 represents a pseudogene. CDR3 length: 16 amino acids. In DNA form, the CDR3 reads TGTGCCAGCAGTACCACAGGGGTAAATAGCAATCAGCCCCAGCATTTT. Amino acid sequence: CASSTTGVNSNQPQHF.

The chain has TRBV2 and TRBJ2-1, with 7 bases matching TRBD2. With V trimmed by 6 bases and J by 2 bases, 13 bases remained unmatched. The germline CDR1 and CDR2 sequences are SNHLY and FYNNEI. The CDR3 totals 17 residues. This CDR3 is CASRSRASGMTYNEQFF. As DNA, the CDR3 is TGTGCCAGCAGATCTCGGGCTAGCGGAATGACCTACAATGAGCAGTTCTTC.

This clonotype has just a few counts. The chain is built from TRBV6-1 and TRBJ2-6; 7 nucleotides align to TRBD1. The CDR3 runs to 15 residues. CDR1 MNHNS and CDR2 SASEGT come from the germline V gene. Germline trimming cut 4 bases from V and 2 bases from J; bases unmatched to any gene: 2. The CDR3 reads CASSVTGAGANVLTF. The CDR3 DNA follows: TGTGCCAGCAGTGTCACAGGGGCTGGGGCCAACGTCCTGACTTTC.

Remarks on this clonotype: Since a far larger clone is one base different, this is likely a read error. The V call is TRBV7-9, the J call TRBJ2-5, with D tentatively TRBD2 (6 bases). Germline V gives CDR1 SEHNR, CDR2 FQNEAQ (reference sequence). V lost 1 base to trimming and J lost 5 bases, with 8 bases between them. CDR3 length equals 13 residues. CDR3 nucleotides: TGTGCCAGCAGCTTAGGGGGGGTGGAGACCCAGTACTTC. This sequence encodes CASSLGGVETQYF.

This rearrangement joins TRBV27 to TRBJ2-7, with 9 bases identical to TRBD1. Germline V gene lookup returns CDR1 MNHEY and CDR2 SMNVEV (reference sequence). V lost 3 bases and J lost 2; bases outside the gene matches: 2. There are 14 residues in the CDR3. The CDR3 DNA sequence: TGTGCCAGCAGTTTCCGGGACAGGGCCTACGAGCAGTACTTC. Its protein is CASSFRDRAYEQYF.

By sample share, this clonotype is medium-sized. DNA of the CDR3: TGCGCCAGCAGCTTGGGTATAGTCCGCCGGGATTACAATGAGCAGTTCTTC. Residues: CASSLGIVRRDYNEQFF. The J gene is TRBJ2-1, the V gene TRBV5-1, with D tentatively TRBD2 (5 bases). V lost 0 bases, J lost 4 bases, and 17 bases lay in between. Germline V gene sequence: CDR1 SGHRS, CDR2 YFSETQ. This CDR3 has 17 residues.

This clonotype was found many times. This chain links TRBV20-1 with TRBJ2-1, with D maybe TRBD1 (6 bases). Trimming took off 5 bases at V and 0 bases at J, with 17 bases between the two ends. CDR1 and CDR2 (germline): DFQATT, SNEGSKA (reference sequence). CDR3 length: 16 residues. The CDR3 region is CSAQPRDKGSYNEQFF. CDR3 nucleotides: TGCAGTGCTCAACCCCGGGACAAAGGCTCCTACAATGAGCAGTTCTTC.

This clonotype was detected a few times. CDR3 coding DNA: TGTGCCAGCAGTTTGAGGGGGACTAGTCCAGGCGAGCAGTACTTC. This encodes CASSLRGTSPGEQYF. This rearrangement joins TRBV27 to TRBJ2-7, with 8 bases that match TRBD2. The CDR3 totals 15 residues. V was pared by 3 bases and J by 6 bases, with 10 bases of the junction left unmatched. CDR1 MNHEY and CDR2 SMNVEV come from the germline V gene (reference sequence).

This clonotype showed up many times. The chain employs TRBV6-2 or TRBV6-3 and TRBJ2-2, with TRBD1 matching 7 bases. V lost 7 bases and J lost 3; bases outside the gene matches: 2. The CDR3 totals 13 residues. The V gene's germline CDR1 is MNHEY and CDR2 SVGEGT. CDR3 in DNA: TGTGCCAGCATTGGGACAGACACCGGGGAGCTGTTTTTT. This codes for CASIGTDTGELFF.

In this sample, this clonotype turned up many times. The genes are TRBV19 and TRBJ2-5; TRBD1 aligns across 7 bases. CDR1 is LNHDA, CDR2 SQIVND, per germline (reference sequence). This CDR3 has 15 residues. J lost 5 bases, V lost 0 bases, and 6 bases had no gene match. CDR3 in amino acids: CASSIDRTGGETQYF. As DNA, the CDR3 is TGTGCCAGTAGTATAGATCGGACAGGCGGGGAGACCCAGTACTTC.

This clonotype was seen many times. This chain links TRBV3-1 with TRBJ2-5, with D perhaps matching TRBD2 (5 bases). This CDR3 has 15 amino acids. V was trimmed by 4 bases and J by 11 bases, leaving 23 bases between them. Germline CDR1 and CDR2: LGHDT and YNNKEL (reference sequence). The CDR3 loop is CASSRGYSSGGLQYF. As DNA, the CDR3 is TGTGCCAGCAGCCGCGGGTATTCTTCGGGTGGTTTGCAGTACTTC.

This clonotype was recorded at least ten times. The V call is TRBV7-3, the J call TRBJ2-1, with TRBD1 as a possible D gene (5 bases). This CDR3 has 15 amino acids. The germline CDR1 and CDR2 sequences are SGHTA and FQGTGA. The V and J ends lost 2 bases and 0 bases respectively, with 8 bases between them. This CDR3 is CASSLDSTSYNEQFF. CDR3 nucleotide sequence: TGTGCCAGCAGCTTAGACAGCACCTCCTACAATGAGCAGTTCTTC.

This clonotype was picked up many times. J is TRBJ2-2 and V is TRBV5-4; TRBD1 matches at 9 bases. CDR1 is SGHNT, CDR2 YYREEE, per germline (reference sequence). J gave up 4 bases and V 5 bases, and 6 bases lay outside the gene matches. The CDR3 contains 15 residues. CDR3 coding DNA: TGTGCCAGCAGTCGGGACAGGGACGGCACCGGGGAGCTGTTTTTT. Amino acid sequence: CASSRDRDGTGELFF.

This clonotype has at least ten counts. The J gene is TRBJ2-3, the V gene TRBV6-1, with a tentative D call TRBD1 (6 bases). Trimming took off 2 bases at V and 4 bases at J, with 10 bases between the two ends. Germline lookup yields CDR1 MNHNS and CDR2 SASEGT. The CDR3 length is 14 residues. The CDR3 DNA follows: TGTGCCAGCAGTGAAAACACAGGGCCAGATACGCAGTATTTT. It translates to CASSENTGPDTQYF.

This clonotype was recorded many times. V gene TRBV20-1 combines with J gene TRBJ2-5, with D possibly being TRBD2 (5 bases). CDR3 length equals 13 residues. The V end was cut by 4 bases, the J end by 0 bases, with 9 bases between. Germline values: CDR1 DFQATT, CDR2 SNEGSKA (reference sequence). This CDR3 reads CSAIASHQETQYF. CDR3 bases: TGCAGTGCTATAGCGTCCCACCAAGAGACCCAGTACTTC.

Ten or more counts support this clonotype. The chain carries TRBV7-8 and TRBJ2-7; 7 bases are shared with TRBD2. With V trimmed by 4 bases and J by 2 bases, 8 bases remained unmatched. Looked up from germline, CDR1 is SGHVS and CDR2 is FQNEAQ. This CDR3 is built from 15 residues. CDR3 nucleotides: TGTGCCAGCAGCTCCTCGGCGGGAGCCACCTACGAGCAGTACTTC. It codes for CASSSSAGATYEQYF.

This clonotype was detected many times. The chain combines TRBV14 with TRBJ1-4; D is ambiguous. Germline V gene lookup returns CDR1 SGHDN and CDR2 FVKESK. CDR3 size: 15 residues. Trimming removed 1 base at V and 5 bases at J, with 11 bases between. CDR3 loop: CASSQVLGANEKLFF. The CDR3 nucleotides read TGTGCCAGCAGCCAAGTTCTGGGAGCAAATGAAAAACTGTTTTTT.

V and J are TRBV10-3 and TRBJ1-1; D is possibly TRBD1 (6 bases). This CDR3 is built from 14 residues. The germline V gene has CDR1 ENHRY and CDR2 SYGVKD. The germline V and J ends were trimmed by 3 bases and 0 bases, with 8 bases remaining between them. The DNA for the CDR3 is TGTGCCATCAGTGAACAGGGTATGAACACTGAAGCTTTCTTT. Protein: CAISEQGMNTEAFF.

The chain carries TRBV28 and TRBJ2-5; TRBD1 is a possible D gene (6 bases). The CDR3 has 13 residues. Deletions cut 4 bases from V and 5 bases from J, with 11 bases between. Per the germline V gene, CDR1 is MDHEN and CDR2 is SYDVKM. The CDR3 DNA is TGTGCCAGCAGTTCTTCAGGGGAGGAGACCCAGTACTTC. It encodes CASSSSGEETQYF.

The sample holds many counts of this clonotype. The chain links TRBV7-8 to TRBJ2-7, with D perhaps matching TRBD2 (5 bases). Germline V CDR1 and CDR2: SGHVS, FQNEAQ. CDR3 size: 15 residues. Trimming removed 7 bases from V and 2 bases from J, with 18 bases in between. CDR3 sequence (DNA): TGTGCCAGCACCTTTCGTCCCACCGGGACCTACGAGCAGTACTTC. It specifies CASTFRPTGTYEQYF.

At least ten counts were recorded for this clonotype. The chain joins TRBV4-3 to TRBJ1-1; D is perhaps TRBD1 (5 bases). V lost 0 bases and J 6 bases, leaving 11 bases between the germline ends. CDR1 and CDR2 (germline): LGHNA, YSLEER. CDR3 length: 14 amino acids. In nucleotides, the CDR3 is TGCGCCAGCAGCCAAGATTGGGGGTTCCCTGAAGCTTTCTTT. Amino acids: CASSQDWGFPEAFF.